This TCR beta chain appears in the sequencing data of a study of cytomegalovirus exposure and HLA in healthy donors. 13 Jbeta primers and 60 Vbeta primers were used for the PCR. Sequencing used immunoSEQ multiplex PCR; TCRdb keeps in-frame clones, though not all of them. Here the sample spans about 100,000 clones, around 75% being singletons. A single count supports this clone. This receptor was identified in a woman aged 18-29 years in good health and CMV-seropositive. Sequenced input: PBMCs.

DNA for the CDR3: TGTGCCAGCTCTCTCTATAAGCGGGACGGTCCTAGTGAGCAGTACTTC. Translating gives CASSLYKRDGPSEQYF. The chain has TRBV18 and TRBJ2-7; 7 bases are a match to TRBD2. The CDR3 contains 16 residues. Trimming removed 6 bases from V and 7 bases from J; junction bases left unmatched: 18. Germline loops: CDR1 KGHSH, CDR2 LQKENI.